The 8 T cell receptor beta chains presented below share a single source sample, sequenced in a study of blood T cell repertoires in COVID-19. The data were produced by immunoSEQ multiplex PCR, yet TCRdb's version contains in-frame clones alone and is incomplete. This table has almost 95,000 clones, around nine tenths appearing once. What was sequenced was peripheral blood. These TCRs come from a woman in her sixties or seventies with COVID-19, enrolled during active disease.

The chain uses TRBV7-9 and TRBJ1-1; D gene unclear. Germline V gives CDR1 SEHNR, CDR2 FQNEAQ (reference sequence). CDR3 length: 13 amino acids. V lost 7 bases and J lost 5, with 14 bases in between. CDR3 region: CASNPPGSTEAFF. Written as DNA, the CDR3 is TGTGCCAGCAACCCCCCGGGTAGTACTGAAGCTTTCTTT. The full variable domain, completed using reference TRBV7-9 and TRBJ1-1, is DTGVSQNPRHKITKRGQNVTFRCDPISEHNRLYWYRQTLGQGPEFLTYFQNEAQLEKSRLLSDRFSAERPKGSFSTLEIQRTEQGDSAMYLCASNPPGSTEAFFGQGTRLTVV.

The V gene is TRBV19, the J gene TRBJ2-7; possible D gene TRBD2, 7 bases. Germline values: CDR1 LNHDA, CDR2 SQIVND (reference sequence). The CDR3 extends over 14 amino acids. Between the trimmed V and J ends, which lost 7 bases and 0 bases, there was a span of 13 bases. The CDR3 sequence is CASTPRGHSYEQYF. CDR3 DNA: TGTGCCAGTACCCCGCGGGGGCACTCCTACGAGCAGTACTTC.

The chain links TRBV28 to TRBJ1-3, with D unresolved. In germline, CDR1 is MDHEN, CDR2 SYDVKM. Trimming took 3 bases from V and 1 from J, leaving 7 bases between them. The CDR3 spans 14 residues. For the CDR3, the DNA is TGTGCCAGCAGTTTGGAGGGTTCTGGAAACACCATATATTTT. Residues: CASSLEGSGNTIYF.

The rearrangement uses TRBV28 and TRBJ1-1; 7 bases are a match to TRBD1. The CDR3 has 14 amino acids. From germline, CDR1 is MDHEN and CDR2 SYDVKM. Germline trimming cut 5 bases from V and 5 bases from J; bases unmatched to any gene: 8. The DNA for the CDR3 is TGTGCCAGCAGTACTCCAGGGGGGAGTACTGAAGCTTTCTTT. It encodes CASSTPGGSTEAFF. Looking up the rest from reference TRBV28 and TRBJ1-1 gives the full variable domain: DVKVTQSSRYLVKRTGEKVFLECVQDMDHENMFWYRQDPGLGLRLIYFSYDVKMKEKGDIPEGYSVSREKKERFSLILESASTNQTSMYLCASSTPGGSTEAFFGQGTRLTVV.

The chain carries TRBV18 and TRBJ1-6; 8 positions agree with TRBD1. Trimming cost V 3 bases and J 8 bases; bases outside gene matches: 9. Per the germline V gene, CDR1 is KGHSH and CDR2 is LQKENI. This CDR3 comprises 16 residues. In DNA, the CDR3 is TGTGCCAGCTCACCTTTCGGGCACAGGGGGGATTCACCCCTCCACTTT. Amino acids: CASSPFGHRGDSPLHF. The entire variable domain, with the rest obtained from reference TRBV18 and TRBJ1-6, is as follows: NAGVMQNPRHLVRRRGQEARLRCSPMKGHSHVYWYRQLPEEGLKFMVYLQKENIIDESGMPKERFSAEFPKEGPSILRIQQVVRGDSAAYFCASSPFGHRGDSPLHFGNGTRLTVT.

This chain uses TRBV4-3 with TRBJ1-2; maybe TRBD1 (5 bases). Trimming removed 0 bases at V and 1 base at J, with 21 bases between. The CDR3 has 19 amino acids. In germline, CDR1 is LGHNA, CDR2 YSLEER. CDR3 nucleotide sequence: TGCGCCAGCAGCCAAGATATAGGCAGGGTAGGATTAAATAACTATGGCTACACCTTC. It is translated as CASSQDIGRVGLNNYGYTF.

The J gene is TRBJ2-1, the V gene TRBV6-1, with 12 bases lining up with TRBD2. The CDR3 has 18 amino acids. The germline CDR1 and CDR2 sequences are MNHNS and SASEGT. J lost 9 bases, V lost 4 bases, and 16 bases had no gene match. CDR3 sequence (DNA): TGTGCCAGCAGTGCCGAAGCTTTCCTAGCGGGGGGGCCCATTGAGCAGTTCTTC. Residues: CASSAEAFLAGGPIEQFF.

This sequence joins TRBV5-1 and TRBJ1-2, with TRBD1 identical over 7 bases. CDR3 length: 15 residues. Germline CDR1 and CDR2: SGHRS and YFSETQ. V was pared by 4 bases and J by 3 bases, with 9 bases of the junction left unmatched. The CDR3 spells CASSISTGPYYGYTF. The CDR3 nucleotides read TGCGCCAGCAGCATCTCGACAGGGCCTTACTATGGCTACACCTTC.